A selection of T cell receptor beta chains follows, all from one sample in a study of siplizumab effects on memory and regulatory T cells. Profiling relied on immunoSEQ multiplex PCR, and the TCRdb table lists in-frame clones only, not all of them. The table lists about 13,000 clones, roughly 43% of them singletons. What these receptors recognize is not known. The sequenced material came from CFSE-low (dividing) CD8+ T cells sorted from an allogeneic mixed lymphocyte reaction. All receptors come from a human donor in good health; the cells came from an allogeneic mixed lymphocyte reaction. Each CDR3 is given with its conserved first and last residue. Each record gives: CDR3 DNA, CDR3 protein, clone size, J gene, D gene, V gene. D genes are given only for firm matches. Clone size is shown for a subset of rows, as once, few, many or a class of expanded clone.

cdr3_nt: TGTGCCAGCAGCGTAGTTTCCGGGAACACTGAAGCTTTCTTT
cdr3_aa: CASSVVSGNTEAFF
clone_size: many
j_call: TRBJ1-1
d_call: .
v_call: TRBV9

cdr3_nt: TGTGCCATCAGTGAAGTAATGTATCAGCCCCAGCATTTT
cdr3_aa: CAISEVMYQPQHF
clone_size: .
j_call: TRBJ1-5
d_call: .
v_call: TRBV10-3

cdr3_nt: TGTGCCAGCAGCTTGGAGCACGAATTCTACGAGCAGTACTTC
cdr3_aa: CASSLEHEFYEQYF
clone_size: few
j_call: TRBJ2-7
d_call: .
v_call: TRBV5-6

cdr3_nt: TGCGCCAGCAGCCAAGTCAACGCAGGCTACAATGAGCAGTTCTTC
cdr3_aa: CASSQVNAGYNEQFF
clone_size: few
j_call: TRBJ2-1
d_call: .
v_call: TRBV4-1

cdr3_nt: TGTGCCAGCAGCCTAACGGTACCTATCTATGGCTACACCTTC
cdr3_aa: CASSLTVPIYGYTF
clone_size: many
j_call: TRBJ1-2
d_call: .
v_call: TRBV6-5

cdr3_nt: TGTGCCAGCAGCTTTACAGGGGGCCTCACTGAAGCTTTCTTT
cdr3_aa: CASSFTGGLTEAFF
clone_size: .
j_call: TRBJ1-1
d_call: TRBD1
v_call: TRBV5-4

cdr3_nt: TGTGCCAGCAGCGCGACGGGGGGGAGCTCCTACGAGCAGTACTTC
cdr3_aa: CASSATGGSSYEQYF
clone_size: few
j_call: TRBJ2-7
d_call: TRBD2
v_call: TRBV13

cdr3_nt: TGTGCCAGCAGCCTAGGAGCGCTAGCGGGGGGTAGAGAGACCCAGTACTTC
cdr3_aa: CASSLGALAGGRETQYF
clone_size: .
j_call: TRBJ2-5
d_call: TRBD2
v_call: TRBV7-3

cdr3_nt: TGTGCCAGCAGTTATGGCACAGGGGGCTACGAGCAGTACTTC
cdr3_aa: CASSYGTGGYEQYF
clone_size: .
j_call: TRBJ2-7
d_call: TRBD1
v_call: TRBV6-5

cdr3_nt: TGTGCCAGCAGCTTAGGCCGTATGGATACGCAGTATTTT
cdr3_aa: CASSLGRMDTQYF
clone_size: few
j_call: TRBJ2-3
d_call: .
v_call: TRBV13

cdr3_nt: TGCAGCGTTGAACGGGGGGGGACAGATACGCAGTATTTT
cdr3_aa: CSVERGGTDTQYF
clone_size: few
j_call: TRBJ2-3
d_call: TRBD2
v_call: TRBV29-1

cdr3_nt: TGTGCCAGCACTGAACAGGGGGAGAACACTGAAGCTTTCTTT
cdr3_aa: CASTEQGENTEAFF
clone_size: few
j_call: TRBJ1-1
d_call: TRBD1
v_call: TRBV5-5

cdr3_nt: TGCGCCAGCAGCCTAGGGACTTCGTATGAGCAGTACTTC
cdr3_aa: CASSLGTSYEQYF
clone_size: medium-sized
j_call: TRBJ2-7
d_call: .
v_call: TRBV4-1

cdr3_nt: TGTGCCAGCAGCTTAGAGGGTAGGTGGGTCTACGAGCAGTACTTC
cdr3_aa: CASSLEGRWVYEQYF
clone_size: few
j_call: TRBJ2-7
d_call: .
v_call: TRBV7-8

cdr3_nt: TGCGCCAGCAGCCGAGGACAGGGGTCCACCGGGGAGCTGTTTTTT
cdr3_aa: CASSRGQGSTGELFF
clone_size: .
j_call: TRBJ2-2
d_call: TRBD1
v_call: TRBV4-1

cdr3_nt: TGTGCCAGCAGCTTGGGCGGGGAGCCCTACGAGCAGTACTTC
cdr3_aa: CASSLGGEPYEQYF
clone_size: once
j_call: TRBJ2-7
d_call: .
v_call: TRBV5-4

cdr3_nt: TGTGCCAGCAGCCCAAAGAGAGCCTACGAGCAGTACTTC
cdr3_aa: CASSPKRAYEQYF
clone_size: .
j_call: TRBJ2-7
d_call: .
v_call: TRBV7-2

cdr3_nt: TGTGCCAGCAGCTTAGAGGTAGCGGATTACGAGCAGTACTTC
cdr3_aa: CASSLEVADYEQYF
clone_size: .
j_call: TRBJ2-7
d_call: .
v_call: TRBV11-2